The rows below give T cell receptor beta chains drawn from one sample of a study of shared clonotypes between healthy human individuals. Assay used: immunoSEQ multiplex PCR; TCRdb lists only in-frame clones, some missing. This table holds about half a million clones, roughly three quarters found once. Sequenced material: PBMCs. These receptors were obtained from a woman in her thirties or forties in good health. Some clones in this sample may be carry-over from other donors' samples. Each CDR3 is given with its conserved first and last residue. The order of the fields is J gene, clone size, V gene, D gene, CDR3 protein. The D gene is left open where the match is weak. Some rows have no size entry. The others give once, few or many, or a class for an expanded clone.

>TRBJ1-1|NA|TRBV5-8|NA
CASSRQTEAFF
>TRBJ2-5|NA|TRBV14|NA
CASSPTDRGTQYF
>TRBJ2-2|NA|TRBV5-1|TRBD2
CASSLEGLAGGLATGELFF
>TRBJ2-7|NA|TRBV5-1|TRBD2
CASSLVQGGLASAYEQYF
>TRBJ2-7|NA|TRBV6-5|TRBD1
CASSYLGQGAYEQYF
>TRBJ2-7|few|TRBV15|NA
CATSRDKGRYEQYF
>TRBJ1-5|NA|TRBV30|NA
CAWSRGSNQPQHF
>TRBJ1-4|few|TRBV9|TRBD1
CASSRGGRTEKLFF
>TRBJ1-5|NA|TRBV30|TRBD1
CAWSIKQGAVQPQHF
>TRBJ2-1|NA|TRBV28|TRBD2
CASSRGTSGYNEQFF
>TRBJ2-7|NA|TRBV27|NA
CASSLSYRGAPYEQYF
>TRBJ1-1|NA|TRBV10-2|TRBD1
CASNPMTGLITEAFF
>TRBJ1-2|NA|TRBV28|NA
CASSLGENYGYTF
>TRBJ1-1|NA|TRBV27|NA
CASSGGLKVEAFF
>TRBJ1-1|few|TRBV10-3|NA
CAISESGGSAEAFF
>TRBJ2-7|once|TRBV5-1|NA
CASSLDYRTDRVQYF
>TRBJ2-5|NA|TRBV7-2|TRBD2
CASSLFLAGGGEETQYF
>TRBJ2-7|NA|TRBV25-1|NA
CASSDRGRVSAYEQYF
>TRBJ2-7|NA|TRBV28|TRBD2
CACRLAGGRQYF
>TRBJ2-2|NA|TRBV5-6|NA
CASSLDGGRGGELFF
>NA|once|TRBV30|TRBD1
CAWNSGQGYEQYF
>TRBJ2-5|NA|TRBV2|NA
CASSVFLQETQYF
>TRBJ2-7|NA|TRBV5-1|NA
CASSTTGSQGGEQYF
>TRBJ2-5|NA|TRBV6-5|TRBD1
CASRDYDRGGETQYF
>TRBJ1-1|few|TRBV7-3|NA
CASSQNMNTEAFF
>TRBJ1-2|few|TRBV28|TRBD1
CASSLIPGQGHHGYTF
>TRBJ2-5|NA|TRBV27|TRBD2
CASSLAISGQETQYF
>TRBJ2-1|NA|TRBV10-2|NA
CASSAASSYNEQFF
>TRBJ1-1|once|TRBV7-9|NA
CASSLAGWRGEAFF
>TRBJ1-3|NA|TRBV9|NA
CASSVGGNTIYF
>TRBJ2-7|few|TRBV7-3|NA
CASSLPLGF
>TRBJ1-1|NA|TRBV7-2|NA
CASSLALLGTEAFF
>TRBJ2-7|NA|TRBV10-3|NA
CAISAQGAYEQYF
>TRBJ2-1|NA|TRBV6-5|NA
CASSYSGRDRDNEQFF
>TRBJ1-5|once|TRBV2|NA
CASRGGQLLYSNQPQHF
>TRBJ2-7|NA|TRBV30|NA
CAWSVTVSYEQYF
>TRBJ2-7|many|TRBV7-9|TRBD2
CASSLVSLAGTSYEQYF
>TRBJ2-7|NA|TRBV7-8|NA
CASSLPDRISYEQYF
>TRBJ2-5|NA|TRBV4-1|TRBD2
CASSQAVAGVVTQYF
>TRBJ1-1|NA|TRBV2|NA
CASQGTPNTEAFF
>TRBJ1-5|once|TRBV21-1|NA
CASSKGRQGPRVCQPQHF
>TRBJ2-1|NA|TRBV5-1|TRBD2
CASSLGAGGPSEQFF
>TRBJ2-1|NA|TRBV7-2|TRBD1
CASSPRQGTDNEQFF
>TRBJ1-2|NA|TRBV30|NA
CAWNQQGRGYTF
>TRBJ1-3|NA|TRBV4-1|NA
CASSQVDRIRNTIYF
>TRBJ1-2|NA|TRBV28|NA
CASSLEPPSGYTF
>TRBJ2-1|NA|TRBV7-9|TRBD1
CASSGPGQGPSNEQFF
>TRBJ2-7|NA|TRBV4-3|NA
CASSQVLNYEQYF
>TRBJ2-7|NA|TRBV18|NA
CASSPSMVREQYF
>TRBJ1-4|NA|TRBV7-6|NA
CASSTRDNEKLFF
>TRBJ2-1|NA|TRBV13|NA
CASSHVSSYNEQFF
>TRBJ1-2|NA|TRBV5-1|TRBD1
CASSNPGQGYGYTF
>TRBJ2-5|NA|TRBV2|TRBD1
CASSDRGGRQETQYF
>TRBJ1-4|NA|TRBV18|NA
CASSPAGATNEKLFF